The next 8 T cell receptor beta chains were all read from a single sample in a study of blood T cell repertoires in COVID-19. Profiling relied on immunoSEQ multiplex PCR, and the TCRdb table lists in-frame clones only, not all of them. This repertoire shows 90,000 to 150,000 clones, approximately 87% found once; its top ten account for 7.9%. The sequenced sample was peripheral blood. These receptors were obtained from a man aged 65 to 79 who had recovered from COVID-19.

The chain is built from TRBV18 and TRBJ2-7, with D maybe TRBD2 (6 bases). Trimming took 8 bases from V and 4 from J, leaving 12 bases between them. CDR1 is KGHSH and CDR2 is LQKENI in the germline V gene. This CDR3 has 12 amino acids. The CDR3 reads CASLSGGYEQYF. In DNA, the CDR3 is TGTGCCAGCCTCAGTGGGGGGTACGAGCAGTACTTC. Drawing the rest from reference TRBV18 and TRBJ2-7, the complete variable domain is NAGVMQNPRHLVRRRGQEARLRCSPMKGHSHVYWYRQLPEEGLKFMVYLQKENIIDESGMPKERFSAEFPKEGPSILRIQQVVRGDSAAYFCASLSGGYEQYFGPGTRLTVT.

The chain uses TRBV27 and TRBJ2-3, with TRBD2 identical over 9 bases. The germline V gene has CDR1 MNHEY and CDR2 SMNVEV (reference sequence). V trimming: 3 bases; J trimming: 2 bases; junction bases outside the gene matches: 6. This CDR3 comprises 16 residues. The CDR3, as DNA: TGTGCCAGCAGTTTTTGGGGCGGGGGGGACACAGATACGCAGTATTTT. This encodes CASSFWGGGDTDTQYF.

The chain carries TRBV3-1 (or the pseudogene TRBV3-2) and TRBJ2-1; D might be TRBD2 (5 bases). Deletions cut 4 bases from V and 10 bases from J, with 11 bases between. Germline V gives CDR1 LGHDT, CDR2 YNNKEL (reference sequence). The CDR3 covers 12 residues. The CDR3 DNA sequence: TGTGCCAGCAGCCCCCCCGGGGAAGAGCAGTTCTTC. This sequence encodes CASSPPGEEQFF.

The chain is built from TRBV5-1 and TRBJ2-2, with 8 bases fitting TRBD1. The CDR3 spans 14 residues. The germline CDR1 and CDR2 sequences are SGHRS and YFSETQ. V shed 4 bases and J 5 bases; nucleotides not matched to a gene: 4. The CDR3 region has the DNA TGCGCCAGCAGCCAACAGGGGGTAACCGGGGAGCTGTTTTTT. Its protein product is CASSQQGVTGELFF.

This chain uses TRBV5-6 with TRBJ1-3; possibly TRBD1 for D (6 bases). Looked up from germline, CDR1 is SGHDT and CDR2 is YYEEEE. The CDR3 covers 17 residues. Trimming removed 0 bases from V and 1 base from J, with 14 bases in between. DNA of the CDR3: TGTGCCAGCAGCTTGGTTGCGGGTACAGGGTCTGGAAACACCATATATTTT. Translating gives CASSLVAGTGSGNTIYF.

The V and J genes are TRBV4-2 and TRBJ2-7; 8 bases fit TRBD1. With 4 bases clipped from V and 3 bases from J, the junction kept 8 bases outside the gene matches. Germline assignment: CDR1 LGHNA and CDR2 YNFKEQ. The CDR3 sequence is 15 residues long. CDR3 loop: CASSPNAQGVYEQYF. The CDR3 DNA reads TGTGCCAGCAGCCCAAACGCACAGGGGGTCTACGAGCAGTACTTC.

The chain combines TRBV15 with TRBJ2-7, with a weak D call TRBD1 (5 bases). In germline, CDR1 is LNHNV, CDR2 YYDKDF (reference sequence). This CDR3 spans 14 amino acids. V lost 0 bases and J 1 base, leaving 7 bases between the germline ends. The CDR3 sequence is CATSRDRVSYEQYF. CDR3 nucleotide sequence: TGTGCCACCAGCAGAGACAGGGTATCCTACGAGCAGTACTTC.

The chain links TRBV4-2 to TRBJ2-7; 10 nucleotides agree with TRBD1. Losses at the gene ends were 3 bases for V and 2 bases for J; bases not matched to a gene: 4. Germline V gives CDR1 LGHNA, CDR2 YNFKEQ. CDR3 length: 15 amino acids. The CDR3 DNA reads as TGTGCCAGCAGCCAGGCCGGGACAGGGGCCTACGAGCAGTACTTC. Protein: CASSQAGTGAYEQYF.